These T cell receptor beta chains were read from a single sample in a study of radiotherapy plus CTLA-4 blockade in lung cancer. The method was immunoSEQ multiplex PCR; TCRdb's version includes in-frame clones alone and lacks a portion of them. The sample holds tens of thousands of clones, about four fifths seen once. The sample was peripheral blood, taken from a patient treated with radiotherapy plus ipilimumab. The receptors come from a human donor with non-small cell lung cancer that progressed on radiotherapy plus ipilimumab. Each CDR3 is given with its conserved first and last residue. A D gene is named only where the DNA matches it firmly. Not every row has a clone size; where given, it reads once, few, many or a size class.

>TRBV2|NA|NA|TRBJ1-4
CASRPDSYNEKLFF
TGTGCCAGCAGACCCGACAGCTATAATGAAAAACTGTTTTTT
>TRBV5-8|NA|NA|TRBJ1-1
CASHKAVNTEAFF
TGTGCCAGCCATAAGGCAGTGAACACTGAAGCTTTCTTT
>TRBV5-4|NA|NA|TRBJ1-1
CASTPGAGVAEAFF
TGTGCCAGCACCCCCGGGGCAGGGGTCGCTGAAGCTTTCTTT
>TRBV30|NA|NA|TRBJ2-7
CAARGPGYEQYF
TGTGCCGCTCGGGGGCCTGGCTACGAGCAGTACTTC
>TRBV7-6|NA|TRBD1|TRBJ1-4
CASSLQGEGEKLFF
TGTGCCAGCAGCCTACAGGGGGAGGGTGAAAAACTGTTTTTT
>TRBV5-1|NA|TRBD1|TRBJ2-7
CASSLGGGGSYEQYF
TGCGCCAGCAGCTTGGGAGGGGGCGGCTCCTACGAGCAGTACTTC
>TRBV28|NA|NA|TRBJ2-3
CASSDPVGGSYTQYF
TGTGCCAGCAGTGACCCAGTAGGCGGGTCATATACGCAGTATTTT
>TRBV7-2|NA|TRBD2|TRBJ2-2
CASSLVGYKGTSTTGELFF
TGTGCCAGCAGCTTAGTTGGATACAAAGGGACTAGTACCACCGGGGAGCTGTTTTTT
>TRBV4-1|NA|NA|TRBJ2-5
CASSQEERQETQYF
TGCGCCAGCAGCCAGGAGGAACGGCAAGAGACCCAGTACTTC
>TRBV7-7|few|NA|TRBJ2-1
CASSIGERGLGEQFF
TGTGCTAGCAGCATTGGGGAGAGAGGTTTGGGTGAGCAGTTCTTC
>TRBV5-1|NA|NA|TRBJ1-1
CASSLATSVMNTEAFF
TGCGCCAGCAGCTTGGCGACATCCGTTATGAACACTGAAGCTTTCTTT
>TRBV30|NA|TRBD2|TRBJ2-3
CAWRTAGGTDTQYF
TGTGCCTGGAGAACAGCGGGGGGCACAGATACGCAGTATTTT
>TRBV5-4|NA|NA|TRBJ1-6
CASSFSEGQPLHF
TGTGCCAGCAGCTTTTCAGAGGGGCAACCCCTCCACTTT
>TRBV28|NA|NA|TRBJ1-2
CASSSHPTQGYTF
TGTGCCAGCAGTTCCCACCCCACTCAAGGCTACACCTTC
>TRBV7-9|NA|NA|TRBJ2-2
CASSLAGVAGELFF
TGTGCCAGCAGCTTAGCGGGAGTTGCCGGGGAGCTGTTTTTT
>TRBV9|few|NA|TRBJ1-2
CASSVGVGFGYTF
TGTGCCAGCAGCGTAGGGGTGGGGTTCGGCTACACCTTC
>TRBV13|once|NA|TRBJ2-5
CASSPPGDRSGWETQYF
TGTGCCAGCAGCCCCCCGGGGGATCGTTCGGGTTGGGAGACCCAGTACTTC
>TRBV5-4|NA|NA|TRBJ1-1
CASSFGQKDTF
TGTGCCAGCAGCTTCGGCCAGAAAGACACCTTT
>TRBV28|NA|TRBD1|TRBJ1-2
CASSLLGTGAFRGYTF
TGTGCCAGCAGTTTACTCGGGACAGGGGCGTTTCGTGGCTACACCTTC
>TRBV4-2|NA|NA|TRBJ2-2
CASSQGGELFF
TGTGCCAGCAGCCAAGGGGGGGAGCTGTTTTTT
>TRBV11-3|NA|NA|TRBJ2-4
CASSLGQLAKNIQYF
TGTGCCAGCAGCTTAGGACAGCTAGCCAAAAACATTCAGTACTTC
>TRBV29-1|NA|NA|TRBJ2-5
CSVEDQGLETQYF
TGCAGCGTTGAAGACCAGGGTCTCGAGACCCAGTACTTC
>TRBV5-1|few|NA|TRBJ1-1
CASSSQGGGSVMNTEAFF
TGCGCCAGCAGCTCCCAGGGTGGGGGTTCGGTCATGAACACTGAAGCTTTCTTT
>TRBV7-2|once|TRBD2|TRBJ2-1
CASSSTGTSGSWEQFF
TGTGCCAGCAGCTCTACCGGGACTAGCGGGAGTTGGGAGCAGTTCTTC
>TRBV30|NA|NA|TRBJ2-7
CAWGRLGPEQYF
TGTGCCTGGGGGCGGCTGGGTCCCGAGCAGTACTTC
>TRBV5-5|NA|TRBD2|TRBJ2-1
CASSITSGPSSYNEQFF
TGTGCCAGCAGCATAACTAGCGGACCGAGCTCCTACAATGAGCAGTTCTTC
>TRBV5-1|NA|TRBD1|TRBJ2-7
CASSQGQGGEQYF
TGCGCCAGCAGCCAGGGACAGGGGGGCGAGCAGTACTTC
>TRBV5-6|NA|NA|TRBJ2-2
CASSLAWYAGELFF
TGTGCCAGCAGCTTGGCCTGGTATGCCGGGGAGCTGTTTTTT
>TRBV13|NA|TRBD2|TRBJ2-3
CASSSSGRSTDTQYF
TGTGCCAGCAGCTCTAGCGGGAGGTCCACAGATACGCAGTATTTT
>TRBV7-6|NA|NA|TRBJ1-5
CASSLGPDSNQPQHF
TGTGCCAGCAGCTTAGGTCCGGATAGCAATCAGCCCCAGCATTTT
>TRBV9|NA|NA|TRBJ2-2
CASSRTGANTGELFF
TGTGCCAGCAGCCGAACAGGAGCGAACACCGGGGAGCTGTTTTTT
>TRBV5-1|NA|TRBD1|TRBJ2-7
CASSLPRTGGDEQYF
TGCGCCAGCAGCTTGCCGCGGACAGGGGGCGACGAGCAGTACTTC
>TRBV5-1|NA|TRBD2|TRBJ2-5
CASSSGLAGPQVETQYF
TGCGCCAGCAGCTCGGGACTAGCGGGCCCGCAGGTCGAGACCCAGTACTTC
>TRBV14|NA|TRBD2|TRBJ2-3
CASSQARVSGRVGTQYF
TGTGCCAGCAGCCAAGCGAGGGTCAGCGGGAGGGTTGGTACGCAGTATTTT
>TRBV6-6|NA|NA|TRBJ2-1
CASSSGRAVAYNEQFF
TGTGCCAGCAGTTCCGGTAGAGCGGTGGCCTACAATGAGCAGTTCTTC
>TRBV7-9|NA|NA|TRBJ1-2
CASSLRLFGANYGYTF
TGTGCCAGCAGCCTCCGCTTATTCGGGGCTAACTATGGCTACACCTTC
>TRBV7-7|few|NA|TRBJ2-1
CASSVGRSSYNEQFF
TGTGCTAGCAGCGTTGGGAGGAGCTCCTACAATGAGCAGTTCTTC
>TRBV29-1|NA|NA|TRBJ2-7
CSVGGAAEQYF
TGCAGCGTGGGGGGGGCCGCCGAGCAGTACTTC
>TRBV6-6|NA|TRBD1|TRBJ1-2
CASSEPGTAIYGYTF
TGTGCCAGCAGCGAACCAGGGACAGCTATTTATGGCTACACCTTC
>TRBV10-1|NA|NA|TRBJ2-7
CASLRHDAPLMPVFCEQYF
TGCGCCAGTTTAAGACACGACGCGCCCCTAATGCCCGTTTTCTGCGAGCAGTACTTC
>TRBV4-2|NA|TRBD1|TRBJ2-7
CASSQAGQAYEQYF
TGTGCCAGCAGCCAGGCCGGACAGGCCTACGAGCAGTACTTC
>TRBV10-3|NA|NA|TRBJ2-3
CAISTGTQSTDTQYF
TGTGCCATCAGCACCGGGACCCAGAGCACAGATACGCAGTATTTT
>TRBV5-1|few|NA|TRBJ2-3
CASSLGHGPIADTQYF
TGCGCCAGCAGCTTGGGACACGGCCCAATAGCCGATACGCAGTATTTT
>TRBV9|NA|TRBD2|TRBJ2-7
CASSPSGGPSYEQYF
TGTGCCAGCAGCCCTAGCGGGGGCCCCTCCTACGAGCAGTACTTC
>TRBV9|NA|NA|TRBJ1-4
CASSVGRDEKLFF
TGTGCCAGCAGCGTAGGTCGGGATGAAAAACTGTTTTTT
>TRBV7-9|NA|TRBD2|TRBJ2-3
CASSSDSGITDTQYF
TGTGCCAGCAGCTCTGATAGCGGGATCACAGATACGCAGTATTTT
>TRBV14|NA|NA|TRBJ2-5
CASSQGTPVQTQYF
TGTGCCAGCAGCCAAGGTACTCCGGTACAGACCCAGTACTTC
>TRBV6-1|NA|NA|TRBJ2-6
CASSEQGPRFSGANVLTF
TGTGCCAGCAGTGAGCAAGGCCCTAGGTTCTCTGGGGCCAACGTCCTGACTTTC
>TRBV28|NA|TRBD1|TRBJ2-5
CASSRTGWGTQYF
TGTGCCAGCAGTAGGACAGGGTGGGGGACCCAGTACTTC
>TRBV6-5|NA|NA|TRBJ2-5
CASSYLTGQETQYF
TGTGCCAGCAGTTACCTGACAGGACAAGAGACCCAGTACTTC
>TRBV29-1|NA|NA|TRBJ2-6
CSVDSGANVLTF
TGCAGCGTTGATTCTGGGGCCAACGTCCTGACTTTC
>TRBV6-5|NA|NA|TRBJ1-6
CASSYSRGGDNSPLHF
TGTGCCAGCAGTTACTCAAGAGGGGGGGATAATTCACCCCTCCACTTT
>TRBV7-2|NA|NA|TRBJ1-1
CASSLRQGNTEAFF
TGTGCCAGCAGCTTAAGGCAGGGGAACACTGAAGCTTTCTTT
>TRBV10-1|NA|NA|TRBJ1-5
CASSESGPGNQPQHF
TGCGCCAGCAGTGAGTCGGGACCGGGCAATCAGCCCCAGCATTTT
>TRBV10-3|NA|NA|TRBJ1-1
CAISETASMNTEAFF
TGTGCCATCAGTGAGACTGCATCTATGAACACTGAAGCTTTCTTT
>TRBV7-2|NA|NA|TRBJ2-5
CASSPRGGLIGTQYF
TGTGCCAGCAGCCCTAGGGGGGGGCTGATAGGGACCCAGTACTTC
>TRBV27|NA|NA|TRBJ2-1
CASSSAKEFF
TGTGCCAGCAGTTCCGCGAAGGAGTTCTTC
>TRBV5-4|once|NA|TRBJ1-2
CASSPDRNYGYTF
TGTGCCAGCAGCCCCGACAGGAACTATGGCTACACCTTC